The rows below give T cell receptor beta chains drawn from one sample of a study of Graves' ophthalmopathy and Graves' hyperthyroidism. Using its own MiXCR run on the multiplex PCR reads, TCRdb lists one record per CDR3 protein. The data show over a million distinct CDR3 sequences, about two fifths seen once. The sample comprised peripheral blood or thyroid tissue (not recorded which). Receptor source: an adult man with Graves' hyperthyroidism. CDR3s include the opening cysteine and the closing phenylalanine or tryptophan. Fields, in order: J gene, clone size, D gene, V gene, CDR3 protein, CDR3 DNA. A D gene is named only where the DNA matches it firmly. Part of the rows lack a size; the others show once, few, many or a class for expanded clones.

TRBJ2-7 | NA | TRBD2 | TRBV9 | CASSQQGLAESYEQYF | TGTGCCAGCAGCCAACAAGGACTAGCGGAATCCTACGAGCAGTACTTC
TRBJ1-5 | NA | NA | TRBV28 | CASSLDSHSNQPQHF | TGTGCCAGCAGTTTAGACAGTCATAGCAATCAGCCCCAGCATTTT
TRBJ2-7 | NA | NA | TRBV29-1 | CSSTDSYEQYF | TGCAGCTCGACGGACTCCTACGAGCAGTACTTC
TRBJ1-5 | NA | NA | TRBV10-3 | CAISDRRSNQPQHF | TGTGCCATCAGTGACCGGCGAAGCAATCAGCCCCAGCATTTT
TRBJ1-2 | NA | TRBD1 | TRBV6-1 | CASVLGGQGAYGYTF | TGTGCCAGCGTACTCGGGGGACAGGGGGCCTATGGCTACACCTTC
TRBJ2-7 | NA | NA | TRBV29-1 | CSVVTGEKGPSDEQYF | TGCAGCGTTGTCACTGGGGAAAAGGGGCCATCGGACGAGCAGTACTTC
TRBJ1-1 | many | NA | TRBV12-3/TRBV12-4 | CASSLREMNTEAFF | TGTGCCAGCAGTTTGAGAGAAATGAACACTGAAGCTTTCTTT
TRBJ1-1 | NA | NA | TRBV3-1 | CASSPTWGLSTEAFF | TGTGCCAGCAGCCCGACGTGGGGATTGAGCACTGAAGCTTTCTTT
TRBJ2-7 | few | NA | TRBV6-2/TRBV6-3 | CASSLWQEEYEQYF | TGTGCCAGCAGCCTCTGGCAGGAAGAATACGAGCAGTACTTC
TRBJ1-1 | many | NA | TRBV11-1 | CASRPWTLGDTEAFF | TGTGCCAGCAGACCATGGACACTTGGGGACACTGAAGCTTTCTTT
TRBJ2-7 | NA | NA | TRBV29-1 | CSGVRQGGNEQYF | TGCAGCGGGGTGAGGCAGGGAGGCAATGAGCAGTACTTC
TRBJ2-7 | NA | TRBD1 | TRBV7-9 | CASSEQGFSF | TGTGCCAGCAGCGAACAGGGGTTTAGCTTC
TRBJ2-5 | few | NA | TRBV6-2/TRBV6-3 | CASSPLWEAQYF | TGTGCCAGCAGTCCCCTGTGGGAGGCCCAGTACTTC
TRBJ1-2 | many | NA | TRBV10-2 | CASSESGVRGGYTF | TGCGCCAGCAGTGAGTCTGGGGTCCGTGGAGGCTACACCTTC
TRBJ1-1 | few | NA | TRBV12-3/TRBV12-4 | CASSLSGQPEAFF | TGTGCCAGCAGTTTATCGGGGCAACCCGAAGCTTTCTTT
TRBJ1-6 | NA | NA | TRBV18 | CASSPEGLDSPLHF | TGTGCCAGCTCCCCCGAAGGACTGGATTCACCCCTCCACTTT
TRBJ2-5 | many | NA | TRBV20-1 | CSARGRGGETQYF | TGCAGTGCTAGAGGCCGAGGGGGAGAGACCCAGTACTTC
TRBJ2-2 | few | NA | TRBV5-1 | CASESGGKRVDRYTGELFF | TGCGCCAGCGAGTCGGGGGGCAAACGGGTTGACCGGTACACCGGGGAGCTGTTTTTT
TRBJ1-5 | NA | TRBD1 | TRBV10-3 | CASSSTDWDRAGNQPQHF | TGTGCCAGCAGTTCCACCGATTGGGACAGGGCGGGCAATCAGCCCCAGCATTTT
TRBJ2-7 | few | TRBD1 | TRBV30 | CAWSRGQGVYEQYF | TGTGCCTGGAGTAGGGGTCAGGGGGTTTACGAGCAGTACTTC
TRBJ1-4 | many | TRBD1 | TRBV10-3 | CAASDRGGEKLFF | TGTGCCGCGTCGGACAGGGGTGGGGAAAAACTGTTTTTT
TRBJ1-3 | once | NA | TRBV29-1 | CSVDTEGVGNTIYF | TGCAGCGTTGACACGGAGGGGGTCGGAAACACCATATATTTT
TRBJ2-7 | NA | TRBD2 | TRBV20-1 | CSARGGTSGGIEQYF | TGCAGTGCTAGGGGCGGGACTAGCGGGGGTATCGAGCAGTACTTC
TRBJ1-1 | many | TRBD1 | TRBV24-1 | CATKGQGASTEAFF | TGTGCCACCAAAGGACAGGGGGCAAGTACTGAAGCTTTCTTT
TRBJ2-5 | few | TRBD1 | TRBV12-3/TRBV12-4 | CASSSTGDQETQYF | TGTGCCAGCAGTTCAACAGGGGACCAAGAGACCCAGTACTTC
TRBJ1-1 | many | NA | TRBV19 | CASSILQGLDTEAFF | TGTGCCAGTAGTATCCTACAGGGTCTGGATACTGAAGCTTTCTTT
TRBJ2-2 | NA | NA | TRBV11-1 | CASSLRDTTGELFF | TGTGCCAGCAGCTTAAGGGATACCACCGGGGAGCTGTTTTTT
TRBJ2-5 | NA | NA | TRBV7-2 | CASSEFMGREGYGYTFGSGTQYF | NA
TRBJ1-1 | NA | NA | TRBV18 | CASSPFGDPEAFF | TGTGCCAGCTCACCATTTGGGGACCCTGAAGCTTTCTTT
TRBJ1-5 | few | TRBD1 | TRBV20-1 | CSAGLRTGRKGGNQPQHF | TGCAGTGCTGGCCTCAGGACAGGGAGAAAGGGCGGCAATCAGCCCCAGCATTTT
TRBJ1-2 | many | NA | TRBV20-1 | CSARYQDILVYGYTF | TGCAGTGCTAGATACCAAGACATACTAGTCTATGGCTACACCTTC
TRBJ2-7 | NA | NA | TRBV7-8 | CASSLGRLWEQYF | TGTGCCAGCAGCTTAGGGAGGCTTTGGGAGCAGTACTTC
TRBJ2-7 | NA | TRBD1 | TRBV20-1 | CSARRTGGKRYEQYF | TGCAGTGCTAGAAGAACAGGGGGAAAAAGGTACGAGCAGTACTTC